The rows below give T cell receptor beta chains drawn from one sample of a study of T cell repertoires in cytomegalovirus infection. TCRdb re-analysed the reads in MiXCR, keeping a single row per CDR3 protein. The table has around 330,000 distinct CDR3 sequences, about 17% seen once. Input material: PBMCs. The receptors derive from a human donor in good health (CMV status not recorded). Some clones in this sample may be carry-over from other donors' samples. Both conserved end residues are part of each CDR3. A D gene is named only where the DNA matches it firmly. Size is omitted from some rows. Given values are once, few, many or a class for expanded clones.

V	size	D	J	CDR3	DNA
TRBV28	few	TRBD2	TRBJ2-5	CASTGVWTAGVIDSGQETQYF	TGTGCCAGCACGGGGGTCTGGACAGCGGGAGTTATCGATTCAGGTCAAGAGACCCAGTACTTC
TRBV6-1	many	.	TRBJ2-4	CASSDTVLNIQYF	TGTGCCAGCAGTGATACAGTCTTAAACATTCAGTACTTC
TRBV7-8	few	.	TRBJ1-6	CASSLGAGALGNSPLHF	TGTGCCAGCAGCTTAGGCGCCGGGGCCCTCGGCAATTCACCCCTCCACTTT
TRBV19	.	.	TRBJ2-2	CASSIAGAGELFF	TGTGCCAGTAGTATAGCGGGTGCCGGGGAGCTGTTTTTT
TRBV7-2	many	TRBD1	TRBJ1-2	CASRSTGGRYGYTF	TGTGCCAGCAGGTCGACAGGGGGCCGCTATGGCTACACCTTC
TRBV2	.	TRBD1	TRBJ1-4	CASSSSGGSREKLFF	TGTGCCAGCAGTTCTTCAGGGGGGTCTCGGGAAAAACTGTTTTTT
TRBV4-1	few	TRBD2	TRBJ2-1	CASSQDLSQRGYNEQFF	TGCGCCAGCAGCCAAGATCTTTCCCAGCGGGGGTACAATGAGCAGTTCTTC
TRBV6-5	.	.	TRBJ2-3	CASSGTYGTSTDTQYF	TGTGCCAGCAGTGGGACCTATGGCACTAGCACAGATACGCAGTATTTT
TRBV5-4	.	.	TRBJ2-5	CASSFRGQENQYF	TGTGCCAGCAGCTTTAGGGGCCAAGAGAACCAGTACTTC
TRBV20-1	.	.	TRBJ1-6	CSARGLVNSPLHF	TGCAGTGCTAGGGGCCTGGTTAATTCACCCCTCCACTTT
TRBV4-2	.	TRBD1	TRBJ2-1	CASSPNTGGFDNEQFF	TGTGCCAGCAGCCCTAATACAGGGGGCTTCGACAATGAGCAGTTCTTC
TRBV4-1	few	.	TRBJ2-1	CASSQDFGGAPWNEQFF	TGCGCCAGCAGCCAAGATTTCGGAGGGGCCCCGTGGAATGAGCAGTTCTTC
TRBV6-5	few	.	TRBJ1-1	CASSYSAPGSDTEAFF	TGTGCCAGCAGTTACTCCGCTCCAGGGAGTGACACTGAAGCTTTCTTT
TRBV6-2/TRBV6-3	few	.	TRBJ1-2	CASSWDDGNYGYTF	TGTGCCAGCAGTTGGGATGACGGAAACTATGGCTACACCTTC
TRBV6-5	few	.	TRBJ1-2	CASSWWGNYGYTF	TGTGCCAGCAGTTGGTGGGGAAACTATGGCTACACCTTC
TRBV12-3/TRBV12-4	.	.	TRBJ1-1	CASSLQAFF	TGTGCCAGCAGTTTACAAGCTTTCTTT
TRBV20-1	few	.	TRBJ2-4	CSARASGLRAKNIQYF	TGCAGTGCTAGAGCCTCGGGCTTAAGAGCCAAAAACATTCAGTACTTC
TRBV7-8	many	TRBD1	TRBJ2-1	CASSLSRTGGLNEQFF	TGTGCCAGCAGCTTATCTCGGACAGGGGGTCTCAATGAGCAGTTCTTC
TRBV12-3/TRBV12-4	.	.	TRBJ1-3	CASSYARRSGNTIYF	TGTGCCAGCAGTTACGCGAGGCGCTCTGGAAACACCATATATTTT
TRBV6-5	.	TRBD1	TRBJ2-7	CASSSDRGGYEQYF	TGTGCCAGCAGCTCCGACAGGGGTGGCTACGAGCAGTACTTC
TRBV9	.	.	TRBJ1-2	CASSVVGGGGYTF	TGTGCCAGCAGCGTAGTTGGGGGGGGAGGCTACACCTTC
TRBV7-2	many	.	TRBJ2-7	CASSLWDTSYEQYF	TGTGCCAGCAGCCTTTGGGACACCTCCTACGAGCAGTACTTC
TRBV7-9	.	.	TRBJ2-2	CASSRDWRGTGELFF	TGTGCCAGCAGCCGGGACTGGCGAGGCACCGGGGAGCTGTTTTTT
TRBV7-2	many	.	TRBJ2-3	CASRKQGSSTDTQYF	TGTGCCTCACGAAAACAGGGCTCTAGCACAGATACGCAGTATTTT
TRBV7-2	many	TRBD1	TRBJ1-2	CASSSTGRDYGYTF	TGTGCCAGCAGCTCGACAGGGAGAGACTATGGCTACACCTTC
TRBV11-2	.	.	TRBJ2-7	CASSLGLGVYEQYF	TGTGCCAGCAGCCTCGGACTGGGGGTCTACGAGCAGTACTTC
TRBV20-1	.	TRBD1	TRBJ2-3	CSAREGRGLGTPQYF	TGCAGTGCTAGAGAGGGCAGGGGGCTCGGGACCCCGCAGTATTTT
TRBV20-1	few	.	TRBJ1-2	CSAREGPYGYTF	TGCAGTGCTAGAGAGGGACCTTATGGCTACACCTTC
TRBV12-3/TRBV12-4	many	.	TRBJ1-1	CASSPHPGTGNTEAFF	TGTGCCAGCAGTCCACACCCGGGAACAGGGAACACTGAAGCTTTCTTT